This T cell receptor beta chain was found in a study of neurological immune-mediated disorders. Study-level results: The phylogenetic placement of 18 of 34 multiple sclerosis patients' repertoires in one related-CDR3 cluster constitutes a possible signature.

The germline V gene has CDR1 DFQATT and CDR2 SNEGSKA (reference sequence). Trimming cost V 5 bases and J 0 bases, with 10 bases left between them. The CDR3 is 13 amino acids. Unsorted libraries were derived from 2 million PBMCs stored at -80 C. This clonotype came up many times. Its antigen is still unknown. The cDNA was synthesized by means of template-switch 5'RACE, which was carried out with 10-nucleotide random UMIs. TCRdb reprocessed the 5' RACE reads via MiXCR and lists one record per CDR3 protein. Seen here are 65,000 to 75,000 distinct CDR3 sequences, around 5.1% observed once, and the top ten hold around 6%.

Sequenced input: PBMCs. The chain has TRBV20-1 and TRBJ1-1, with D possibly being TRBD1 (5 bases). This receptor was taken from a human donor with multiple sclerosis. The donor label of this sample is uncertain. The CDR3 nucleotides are TGCAGTGCTCCCCCGACAGTGAACACTGAAGCTTTCTTT. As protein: CSAPPTVNTEAFF.